Each of the 23 T cell receptor beta chains below was sequenced from the same sample in a study of cytomegalovirus exposure and HLA in healthy donors. PCR used 60 Vbeta primers and 13 Jbeta primers. The repertoire was sequenced with immunoSEQ multiplex PCR; TCRdb's copy has only in-frame clones and lacks some. The repertoire holds around 170,000 clones, with around three quarters as singletons. The sample was PBMCs. The receptors were sampled from a man aged 40-55 years in good health and CMV-seronegative.

This chain links TRBV6-6 with TRBJ2-7, with D perhaps matching TRBD1 (5 bases). Trimming stripped 7 bases from V and 1 base from J, with 17 bases between. Germline CDR1 and CDR2: MNHNY and SVGAGI (reference sequence). This CDR3 is 15 amino acids long. The CDR3 nucleotides are TGTGCCAGCAACCTTCGATCGGACACATCCTACGAGCAGTACTTC. Protein product: CASNLRSDTSYEQYF.

V and J are TRBV5-4 and TRBJ2-3; D is possibly TRBD1 (5 bases). V lost 7 bases, J lost 0 bases, and 15 bases lay in between. This CDR3 is 15 amino acids long. Germline CDR1 is SGHNT and CDR2 is YYREEE (reference sequence). The DNA of the CDR3 is TGTGCCAGCGGATACTTCAGGGATAGCACAGATACGCAGTATTTT. Its protein product is CASGYFRDSTDTQYF.

V and J are TRBV18 and TRBJ1-4, with 8 bases that match TRBD1. The CDR3 is made up of 12 amino acids. The germline V gene encodes CDR1 KGHSH and CDR2 LQKENI. With V trimmed by 6 bases and J by 15 bases, 9 bases remained unmatched. CDR3 nucleotides: TGTGCCAGCTCTCAGGACAGGGAGAGGGTGTTTTTT. Its protein product is CASSQDRERVFF. Filled out from reference TRBV18 and TRBJ1-4, the complete variable domain reads NAGVMQNPRHLVRRRGQEARLRCSPMKGHSHVYWYRQLPEEGLKFMVYLQKENIIDESGMPKERFSAEFPKEGPSILRIQQVVRGDSAAYFCASSQDRERVFFGSGTQLSVL.

This clone came up a few times. This chain joins TRBV7-8 and TRBJ2-5; D call uncertain. The CDR3 spans 15 residues. The V gene's germline CDR1 is SGHVS and CDR2 FQNEAQ. V shed 5 bases and J shed 0 bases, with 13 bases lying between them. CDR3: CASSQRQAYQETQYF. CDR3 sequence (DNA): TGTGCCAGCAGCCAACGCCAGGCGTACCAAGAGACCCAGTACTTC.

This chain uses TRBV5-1 with TRBJ2-3; D gene ambiguous. The CDR3 loop spans 13 amino acids. V was shortened by 2 bases and J by 2 bases, with 6 bases between the two germline ends. Germline values: CDR1 SGHRS, CDR2 YFSETQ. Written as DNA, the CDR3 is TGCGCCAGCAGCTTTAGTACCACAGATACGCAGTATTTT. Its translation: CASSFSTTDTQYF.

The genes are TRBV29-1 and TRBJ1-5; D is undetermined. The CDR3 has 12 residues. V was shortened by 0 bases and J by 11 bases, with 11 bases between the two germline ends. From germline, CDR1 is SQVTM and CDR2 ANQGSEA. CDR3 residues: CSVEEPGRAQHF. In nucleotides, the CDR3 is TGCAGCGTTGAAGAGCCCGGCCGGGCCCAGCATTTT.

V is TRBV5-4 and J is TRBJ1-4; tentative D call: TRBD1 (6 bases). Deletions cut 0 bases from V and 8 bases from J, with 14 bases between. Germline CDR1 and CDR2: SGHNT and YYREEE (reference sequence). The CDR3 totals 15 residues. CDR3 residues: CASSLDPGDVEKLFF. The CDR3 DNA sequence: TGTGCCAGCAGCTTGGATCCAGGGGATGTGGAAAAACTGTTTTTT.

The rearrangement links TRBV7-9 to TRBJ2-3, with 9 positions matching TRBD2. Trimming took 1 base from V and 4 from J; bases not matched to a gene: 6. Germline CDR1 reads SEHNR; CDR2 reads FQNEAQ (reference sequence). The CDR3 is 16 residues long. This chain's CDR3 is CASSLVASGDPDTQYF. In DNA, the CDR3 is TGTGCCAGCAGCTTAGTGGCTAGCGGGGATCCAGATACGCAGTATTTT.

In this sample, this clone turned up a few times. The V and J genes are TRBV1 and TRBJ1-2; the D call in the table, TRBD1, was not verified against the DNA. TRBV1 is described as a pseudogene. This CDR3 has 15 residues. The CDR3 DNA reads TGCACCAGCAGTCGGAGAGACCTGGGGCCGTATGGCTACACCTTC. This codes for CTSSRRDLGPYGYTF.

The CDR3 here is CASSNFRAGSYEQYF. CDR3 nucleotide sequence: TGTGCCAGCAGTAACTTCAGGGCCGGTTCCTACGAGCAGTACTTC. The chain couples TRBV6-5 to TRBJ2-7, with a possible D match to TRBD1 (5 bases). Between the trimmed V and J ends, which lost 5 bases and 1 base, there was a span of 15 bases. Per germline, CDR1 MNHEY and CDR2 SVGAGI. The CDR3 consists of 15 residues.

This chain joins TRBV18 and TRBJ1-2, with a possible D match to TRBD1 (5 bases). Per the germline V gene, CDR1 is KGHSH and CDR2 is LQKENI. V was shortened by 2 bases and J by 6 bases, with 13 bases between the two germline ends. The CDR3 is 14 residues long. CDR3 bases: TGTGCCAGCTCACCAGGCAGGGAATCGGATGGCTACACCTTC. This gives the protein CASSPGRESDGYTF. Variable domain in full (rest from reference TRBV18 and TRBJ1-2): NAGVMQNPRHLVRRRGQEARLRCSPMKGHSHVYWYRQLPEEGLKFMVYLQKENIIDESGMPKERFSAEFPKEGPSILRIQQVVRGDSAAYFCASSPGRESDGYTFGSGTRLTVV.

This sequence joins TRBV27 and TRBJ1-4; maybe TRBD1 (5 bases). Germline assignment: CDR1 MNHEY and CDR2 SMNVEV (reference sequence). The CDR3 has 14 residues. Trimming took 3 bases from V and 2 from J, leaving 7 bases between them. In nucleotides, the CDR3 is TGTGCCAGCAGTTTCGGGGGGACTAATGAAAAACTGTTTTTT. This gives the protein CASSFGGTNEKLFF.

The genes are TRBV9 and TRBJ1-5; possibly TRBD1 for D (5 bases). This CDR3 has 14 amino acids. From germline, CDR1 is SGDLS and CDR2 YYNGEE. Between the trimmed V and J ends, which lost 3 bases and 0 bases, there was a span of 7 bases. In nucleotides, the CDR3 is TGTGCCAGCAGCGGACAGTATAGCAATCAGCCCCAGCATTTT. It specifies CASSGQYSNQPQHF.

This chain connects TRBV5-1 to TRBJ2-5, with 7 bases fitting TRBD2. J lost 3 bases, V lost 6 bases, and 11 bases had no gene match. In germline, CDR1 is SGHRS, CDR2 YFSETQ. The CDR3 runs to 15 residues. The CDR3 DNA is TGCGCCAGCACCCGATCTGGGGGGGGTGAAGAGACCCAGTACTTC. Protein product: CASTRSGGGEETQYF.

The chain combines TRBV5-1 with TRBJ2-2; D is ambiguous. V dropped 4 bases and J dropped 4 bases, with 5 bases sitting between them. This CDR3 comprises 12 residues. Germline assignment: CDR1 SGHRS and CDR2 YFSETQ. The CDR3 loop reads CASSRGTGELFF. Written as DNA, the CDR3 is TGCGCCAGCAGCCGAGGCACCGGGGAGCTGTTTTTT.

The chain carries TRBV10-1 and TRBJ1-6; D remains ambiguous. V lost 3 bases, J lost 7 bases, and 16 bases lay in between. Germline V gives CDR1 WNHNN, CDR2 SYGVQD (reference sequence). CDR3 length: 16 amino acids. This CDR3 reads CASSDPNCGINSPLHF. The DNA for the CDR3 is TGCGCCAGCAGTGACCCCAATTGCGGGATAAATTCACCCCTCCACTTT.

V usage is TRBV7-2 and J usage is TRBJ1-5; the D gene is possibly TRBD1 (5 bases). V shed 4 bases and J shed 7 bases, with 11 bases lying between them. Per the germline V gene, CDR1 is SGHTA and CDR2 is FQGNSA. This CDR3 is built from 13 residues. The CDR3, as DNA: TGTGCCAGCAGCTCCAGGGTCTCCCAGCCCCAGCATTTT. Translating it yields CASSSRVSQPQHF.

V is TRBV13 and J is TRBJ2-1, with TRBD2 matching over 7 bases. CDR1 PRHDT and CDR2 FYEKMQ come from the germline V gene (reference sequence). This CDR3 has 16 amino acids. The V segment lost 5 bases and the J segment 10 bases; nucleotides outside the gene matches: 17. The CDR3 region is CASSPSGGGEFWEQFF. In DNA, the CDR3 is TGTGCCAGCAGCCCCTCGGGGGGTGGCGAGTTTTGGGAGCAGTTCTTC.

This chain uses TRBV27 with TRBJ2-3; 7 positions match TRBD1. The J segment lost 0 bases and the V segment lost 5 bases, leaving 5 bases of the junction unmatched. Per germline, CDR1 MNHEY and CDR2 SMNVEV (reference sequence). This CDR3 contains 15 residues. CDR3 nucleotide sequence: TGTGCCAGCAGTCGGACAGGTTCTAGCACAGATACGCAGTATTTT. Residues: CASSRTGSSTDTQYF.

This sequence joins TRBV5-1 and TRBJ2-7; TRBD1 agrees at 10 bases. The CDR3 has 14 residues. Germline trimming cut 4 bases from V and 6 bases from J; bases unmatched to any gene: 7. The germline gives CDR1 SGHRS, CDR2 YFSETQ. The CDR3 DNA is TGCGCCAGCAGCAAGGGGACAGGGGAGGGCGAGCAGTACTTC. The encoded protein is CASSKGTGEGEQYF. Together with reference TRBV5-1 and TRBJ2-7, the CDR3 gives the full variable domain: KAGVTQTPRYLIKTRGQQVTLSCSPISGHRSVSWYQQTPGQGLQFLFEYFSETQRNKGNFPGRFSGRQFSNSRSEMNVSTLELGDSALYLCASSKGTGEGEQYFGPGTRLTVT.

The CDR3 nucleotides are TGTTCCATCCCCAGGGAGAACACTGAAGCTTTCTTT. It codes for CSIPRENTEAFF. The chain combines TRBV7-9 with TRBJ1-1; TRBD1 might be the D (5 bases). The CDR3 is 12 residues long. CDR1 is SEHNR and CDR2 is FQNEAQ in the germline V gene (reference sequence).

This chain joins TRBV25-1 and TRBJ1-4, with 8 bases aligning to TRBD1. V trimming: 3 bases; J trimming: 5 bases; junction bases outside the gene matches: 5. This CDR3 is 15 amino acids long. Per the germline V gene, CDR1 is MGHDK and CDR2 is SYGVNS. The CDR3 DNA follows: TGTGCCAGCAGTGATCCGGGACAGGACAATGAAAAACTGTTTTTT. Translating gives CASSDPGQDNEKLFF. Supplemented by reference TRBV25-1 and TRBJ1-4, the full variable domain reads EADIYQTPRYLVIGTGKKITLECSQTMGHDKMYWYQQDPGMELHLIHYSYGVNSTEKGDLSSESTVSRIRTEHFPLTLESARPSHTSQYLCASSDPGQDNEKLFFGSGTQLSVL.

The CDR3: CASSYSQGAIGSPLHF. CDR3 nucleotides: TGTGCCAGCAGTTACTCTCAGGGGGCAATAGGGTCACCCCTCCACTTT. The chain links TRBV6-5 to TRBJ1-6; 8 bases fit TRBD1. The CDR3 covers 16 residues. V gave up 0 bases and J gave up 10 bases; unmatched junction bases: 8. Looked up from germline, CDR1 is MNHEY and CDR2 is SVGAGI.